The present T cell receptor beta chain was sequenced within a study of T cell responses to AZD1222 COVID-19 vaccine. Points from the study as a whole: The repertoires were collected only after the peak T cell response. Dominant at 160-218 and 743-854, vaccine-associated CD4 TCRs also spanned spike. Baseline seropositivity characterized only a handful of AZD1222 recipients. Spike-specific TCR breadth and depth both grew after two AZD1222 doses.

The CDR3 sequence is 17 residues long. Trimming cost V 7 bases and J 3 bases, with 23 bases left between them. From germline, CDR1 is SGHVS and CDR2 FQNEAQ. TCRdb keeps only in-frame clones here, not all; method: immunoSEQ multiplex PCR. The sample holds under 150,000 clones; approximately 85% are singletons and the top ten take approximately 8%. Details on this clone: Its target is unknown.

V is TRBV7-8 and J is TRBJ2-3; the D gene is possibly TRBD2 (6 bases). The source of this sequence is an adult who received the MenACWY meningococcal vaccine as a control. Sequenced here: peripheral blood, sampled 28 days after the second dose of the MenACWY control vaccine. Here the CDR3 DNA reads TGTGCCAGCACCCGCGTCTCCGGGGGTTGGAGAACAGATACGCAGTATTTT. Amino acid sequence: CASTRVSGGWRTDTQYF.